The sequence of this TCR beta chain was determined in a study of T cells after yellow fever vaccination. Germline-derived CDR1 and CDR2 are SGHRS and YFSETQ. CDR3 length: 15 residues. With 4 bases clipped from V and 10 bases from J, the junction kept 14 bases outside the gene matches. This clonotype was detected many times. TCRdb processed the 5' RACE reads anew with MiXCR; each CDR3 protein has one entry. Here the sample spans just over 300,000 distinct CDR3 sequences, less than 4.5% being singletons. Sequencing was performed on PBMCs, taken on the day of the yellow fever booster vaccination. The rearrangement joins TRBV5-1 to TRBJ2-1; 7 nucleotides line up with TRBD2. The sequence was obtained from a man aged 18 to 29 who received the YFV17D yellow fever vaccine. The CDR3: CASSLSWGGPGEQFF. Written as DNA, the CDR3 is TGCGCCAGCAGCCTTTCTTGGGGGGGACCCGGCGAGCAGTTCTTC.